This entry features one T cell receptor beta chain sequence. The target of this receptor is not known. No much larger clonotype is one base removed from it; base qualities were not supplied. The record originates from a study of shared clonotypes between healthy human individuals (dated by TCRdb to 2018 to 2020). Regarding the complete study: The cohort comprised a couple of women and three men aged 18 to 49 years. Different laboratories and diverse techniques were used to prepare libraries and sequence TCR repertoires, to increase sequencing depth and limit assay-specific biases. Per donor, leukapheresis produced somewhere between about 0.9 and 10 billion PBMCs. To estimate repertoire size and how much clonotype sharing occurs between individuals, the study deeply sequenced the blood TCR repertoires of several healthy adults. On the study overall, not on this receptor specifically: The small number of donors limited the genetic and exposure-history diversity represented. Only blood was sampled, and tissue TCR repertoires likely differ from those in blood. Based on pairwise subsampling, the degree of clonotype sharing among donors was expected to be affected by sequencing depth.

Healthy HIV-negative adults with no recently reported acute infections or vaccinations were included as donors. Every donor was a Caucasian adult residing in Nashville, Tennessee, USA. For unsorted samples, tens of millions of PBMCs were counted, and genomic DNA was extracted using the QIAamp DNA Blood Mini kit. Blood was obtained by leukapheresis, after which PBMCs were separated by Ficoll-Histopaque density gradient centrifugation and cryopreserved in liquid nitrogen vapor phase. Using the deep immunoSEQ assay, multiplex PCR amplified TCR CDR3 regions from genomic DNA. Extracted genomic DNA from each cell subset was spread evenly across all wells of several immunoSEQ 96-well plates, with each plate serving as a replicate. For unsorted PBMC, each replicate PCR was loaded with approximately 0.3 ug genomic DNA, equivalent to roughly 33,000 T cell genomes. Ten immunoSEQ deep assay plates were used to sequence unsorted PBMC genomic DNA. Purified libraries were quantified with a Qubit 3.0 fluorometer, sized on a Bioanalyzer 2100, and re-quantified with the KAPA Library Quantification kit. A separate single-read 150-cycle Illumina NextSeq 550 flow cell was used to sequence each immunoSEQ 96-well plate. On the study's bioinformatics: Because the immunoSEQ output held only junctional sequences and lacked quality scores, the filtering could not match the filtering applied to full-length reads. Sequences were annotated with PyIR, a Python wrapper for IgBLAST v1.9, and V/J genes and CDR3 were assigned using IMGT germline references. Reads with weak V/J assignments (E-value above 1e-6), missing CDR3, stop codons, out-of-frame junctions, or ambiguous translated residues were removed. V3J clonotypes were defined by identical inferred V gene, J gene, and CDR3 amino acid sequence. The percentage overlap between two repertoires was calculated by dividing the number of shared unique clonotypes by the size of the smaller repertoire. Richness of each repertoire was evaluated using RTK rarefaction, the Chao1 estimator, and Recon v2.1 estimates of unobserved clonotypes. TCRdb took this table from immuneACCESS and kept in-frame rearrangements with V and J called. Such tables lack part of the clones; where checked against another copy, unresolved V genes explain under half of the gap, and the rest is unexplained. The DNA was the basis for D and trimming; V, J and clone size are from that table. This sample lists nearly 500,000 clones; approximately 80% were detected once. 10% to 15% of the sample comes from the top ten.

Reading the germline V gene gives CDR1 MNHEY and CDR2 SVGAGI. Measured from the cysteine to the phenylalanine, the CDR3 is 14 residues long. Of all the DNA, just the CDR3 is kept, 42 bases in frame from base 1. Cut back by 0 bases and 5 bases, the V and J ends lie 11 bases apart. This receptor chain uses TRBV6-5 and TRBJ2-7; there is no confident call for the D gene. The receptor was isolated from a woman aged 40 to 50 in good health. Some clones in this sample may be carry-over from other donors' samples. The sample consisted of PBMCs. The nucleotide sequence reads as follows: TGTGCCAGCAGTTACTCTATAAAGAGAAACGAGCAGTACTTC. It specifies CASSYSIKRNEQYF.